This note documents a single T cell receptor (beta chain) sequence. Authors' processing steps: Estimated nucleated cell counts came from reference gene primer amplification. Generated by immunoSEQ multiplex PCR, the TCRdb table keeps only in-frame clones and is missing some. That table supplies the V and J calls and clone size; D and trimming were determined from the DNA. The data show some 27,000 clones, around 87% seen once. This sample stems from a study of blood T cell repertoires in COVID-19. V dropped 9 bases and J dropped 5 bases, with 13 bases sitting between them. Germline loops: CDR1 SGHTA, CDR2 FQGTGA. The CDR3 runs 13 residues.

The chain uses TRBV7-3 and TRBJ2-2; the D gene is possibly TRBD2 (6 bases). Input material: peripheral blood. This clonotype was obtained from a human donor in a cohort sampled during active COVID-19. The donor label of this sample is uncertain. The CDR3 nucleotides read TGTGCCAGTACTTTGGGAGGAACCGGGGAGCTGTTTTTT. Translating gives CASTLGGTGELFF.